Following are 6 T cell receptor beta chains from one sample sequenced in a study of T-cell reconstitution after alpha-beta-depleted transplantation in children. During its preparation, the TCRbeta library received unique molecular identifiers. TCRdb reanalysed the PCR reads using MiXCR and keeps one entry per CDR3 protein. Here the sample spans just over 950,000 distinct CDR3 sequences, around 30% being singletons. The source material was PBMCs, mostly from graft donor cells, sampled 360 days after TCRalphabeta/CD19-depleted stem cell transplant. These receptors all come from a boy in the first two years of life who had a stem cell transplant for SCID, so the T cells may come from the graft donor.

This clonotype appeared a single time. This chain links TRBV7-8 with TRBJ2-3, with 7 bases fitting TRBD1. The CDR3 totals 16 residues. CDR1 is SGHVS and CDR2 is FQNEAQ in the germline V gene. J gave up 0 bases and V 6 bases, and 9 bases lay outside the gene matches. The CDR3 is CASRQGQWLSTDTQYF. CDR3 sequence (DNA): TGTGCCAGCAGACAGGGACAGTGGTTGAGCACAGATACGCAGTATTTT. The variable domain in full, with the rest retrieved from reference TRBV7-8 and TRBJ2-3, is GAGVSQSPRYKVAKRGQDVALRCDPISGHVSLFWYQQALGQGPEFLTYFQNEAQLDKSGLPSDRFFAERPEGSVSTLKIQRTQQEDSAVYLCASRQGQWLSTDTQYFGPGTRLTVL.

The chain joins TRBV5-4 to TRBJ2-1, with D perhaps matching TRBD2 (6 bases). Trimming pared 3 bases from V and 5 bases from J, leaving 9 bases between. Germline V CDR1 and CDR2: SGHNT, YYREEE (reference sequence). This CDR3 region has 13 residues. The CDR3 coding sequence is TGTGCCAGCAGCTGGGGGGTTAACAATGAGCAGTTCTTC. Amino acid sequence: CASSWGVNNEQFF.

The V call is TRBV5-5, the J call TRBJ1-1; unclear D gene. Trimming stripped 0 bases from V and 0 bases from J, with 12 bases between. Germline V gene sequence: CDR1 SGHKS, CDR2 YYEKEE (reference sequence). The CDR3 sequence is 16 residues long. DNA of the CDR3: TGTGCCAGCAGCTTGGGTATAGACTACATGAACACTGAAGCTTTCTTT. This encodes CASSLGIDYMNTEAFF.

This clonotype has a handful of counts. J is TRBJ2-2 and V is TRBV12-3 or TRBV12-4, with D possibly being TRBD2 (5 bases). V was cut by 2 bases and J by 2 bases, with 18 bases left in between. This CDR3 contains 18 residues. This CDR3 is CASSLRSARKINTGELFF. Here the CDR3 DNA reads TGTGCCAGCAGTTTACGTAGCGCCCGGAAAATCAACACCGGGGAGCTGTTTTTT.

The chain joins TRBV20-1 to TRBJ2-3; 13 nucleotides align to TRBD2. This CDR3 is built from 17 residues. CDR1 DFQATT and CDR2 SNEGSKA come from the germline V gene (reference sequence). The junction had 6 bases not matched to a gene; V was cut back by 3 bases and J by 0 bases. CDR3 sequence: CSASPGTSGVSTDTQYF. In DNA form, the CDR3 reads TGCAGTGCTAGCCCCGGGACTAGCGGGGTTAGCACAGATACGCAGTATTTT.

V and J are TRBV12-3 or TRBV12-4 and TRBJ2-5; D possibly corresponds to TRBD1 (6 bases). V was clipped by 3 bases and J by 1 base, with 18 bases between them. The CDR3 is 17 residues long. The CDR3 reads CASSFFGQSLSQETQYF. CDR3 nucleotides: TGTGCCAGCAGTTTTTTCGGACAGTCCCTTTCCCAAGAGACCCAGTACTTC.